This T cell receptor (beta chain) was recovered during a study of OX40 agonist ivuxolimab in advanced cancers. About the study as a whole: Ivuxolimab, which targeted the costimulatory receptor OX40 (CD134), was an agonistic, fully human IgG2 monoclonal antibody. The dose-escalation cohort was roughly 87% male with a mean age of roughly 62 years, ranging from 23 to 79. The purpose of peripheral TCRbeta sequencing was to test whether ivuxolimab changed TCR sequence diversity and led to clonal T-cell expansion. Of the approximately 50 dose-escalation patients, hepatocellular carcinoma was present in about 19, melanoma in roughly 15, renal cell carcinoma in 9 and head and neck cancer in 9. The paper describes the monotherapy dose-escalation part (N of about 50 patients) of the phase I trial of ivuxolimab. Patients were allowed to have had prior anti-PD-1, anti-PD-L1 or anti-CTLA-4 therapy, and around 41% of the dose-escalation patients had previously received checkpoint inhibitors. Partial responses occurred in three dose-escalation patients: two with cutaneous melanoma and one with hepatocellular carcinoma. Intravenous ivuxolimab was administered to patients every 2 weeks at six dose levels: 0.01, 0.1, 0.3, 1.5, 3 and 10 mg/kg. Overall study results and their limits: Partial responders in the 0.1-3.0 mg/kg groups had among the lowest normalized peripheral clonal expansion, especially among CD8+ T cells. At doses of 0.1 to 3.0 mg/kg, clonal expansion of both CD4+ and CD8+ T cells in blood was seen between baseline and week 6. Low levels of normalized T-cell clonal expansion were also seen in some patients who did not respond. The antigen specificity of the clonally expanded peripheral T cells was not determined. After ivuxolimab, more expanded clones were found on average in CD8+ T cells than in CD4+ T cells.

V sheds 4 bases and J sheds 2 bases, leaving 8 bases between their ends. Its CDR3 holds 12 amino acids, cysteine through phenylalanine. The sequence is cut down to CDR3 DNA, 36 bases in frame from base 1. Based on the germline V gene (reference sequence), the CDR1 and CDR2 sequences are GTSNPN and SVGIG. For sequencing of the TCRbeta CDR3 region, genomic DNA was extracted from the sorted cells. The immunoSEQ Assay was used for sequencing of TCRbeta CDR3 regions. Imported from immuneACCESS, the table was reduced by TCRdb to in-frame sequences with V and J called. These copies leave out some clones; in studies compared against another copy, an unresolved V gene accounts for under half, and the cause of the remainder is not known. A total of around 76,000 clones appear in this sample, approximately 85% of them only once. In total, the top ten clones hold roughly 0.66% of the sample. Note on this clone: The target of this receptor is not known. No per-base quality is available; no much larger clone lies one base away.

Patients with autoimmune disease history or receiving systemic immunosuppression were excluded from the trial. Peripheral blood for TCR sequencing was collected from all dose cohorts at baseline, on cycle 4 day 1, and on cycle 7 day 1. Samples were obtained from an open-label, multicenter, first-in-human phase I dose-escalation trial of ivuxolimab. Adults with locally advanced or metastatic melanoma, renal cell carcinoma, hepatocellular carcinoma or head and neck squamous cell carcinoma were enrolled in the trial. Before TCR sequencing, CD4+ and CD8+ T cells were separately sorted from peripheral blood.

This material consisted of CD4+ or CD8+ T cells sorted from blood, taken in a trial of the OX40 agonist ivuxolimab. The TCR originated in an adult with an advanced solid tumor such as melanoma, head and neck, liver or kidney cancer. The chain joins TRBV30 to TRBJ1-2, with the identity of the D gene unclear. This receptor has the CDR3 CAWKGQNYGYTF. The nucleotide sequence reads TGTGCCTGGAAGGGCCAGAACTATGGCTACACCTTC.